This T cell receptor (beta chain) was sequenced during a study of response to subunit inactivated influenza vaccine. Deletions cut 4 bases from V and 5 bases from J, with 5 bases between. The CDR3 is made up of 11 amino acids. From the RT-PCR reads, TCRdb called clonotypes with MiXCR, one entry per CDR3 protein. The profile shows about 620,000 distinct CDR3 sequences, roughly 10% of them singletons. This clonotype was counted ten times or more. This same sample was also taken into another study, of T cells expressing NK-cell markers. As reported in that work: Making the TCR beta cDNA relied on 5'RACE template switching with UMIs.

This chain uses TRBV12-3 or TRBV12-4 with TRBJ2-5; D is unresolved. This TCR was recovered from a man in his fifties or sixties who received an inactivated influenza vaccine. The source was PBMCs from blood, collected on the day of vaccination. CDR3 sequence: CASSWRETQYF. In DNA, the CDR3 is TGTGCCAGCAGTTGGCGGGAGACCCAGTACTTC.